The following is a T cell receptor beta chain sequence with its context. This sample is part of a study of blood T cell repertoires in COVID-19. Measured with immunoSEQ multiplex PCR; TCRdb has only the in-frame clones, and not every one. This table has roughly 75,000 clones, approximately 80% appearing once. The V end lost 0 bases, the J end lost 0 bases, and 10 bases lay between the germline ends. This CDR3 spans 16 amino acids. In germline, CDR1 is SGHRS, CDR2 YFSETQ. Material: peripheral blood. The V gene is TRBV5-1, the J gene TRBJ1-3; D might be TRBD1 (5 bases). The sequence derives from a man in his fifties or sixties with COVID-19, enrolled during active disease. The CDR3: CASSLAGTPSGNTIYF. The CDR3 DNA reads as TGCGCCAGCAGCTTGGCTGGGACTCCCTCTGGAAACACCATATATTTT. The full variable domain, completed using reference TRBV5-1 and TRBJ1-3, is KAGVTQTPRYLIKTRGQQVTLSCSPISGHRSVSWYQQTPGQGLQFLFEYFSETQRNKGNFPGRFSGRQFSNSRSEMNVSTLELGDSALYLCASSLAGTPSGNTIYFGEGSWLTVV.